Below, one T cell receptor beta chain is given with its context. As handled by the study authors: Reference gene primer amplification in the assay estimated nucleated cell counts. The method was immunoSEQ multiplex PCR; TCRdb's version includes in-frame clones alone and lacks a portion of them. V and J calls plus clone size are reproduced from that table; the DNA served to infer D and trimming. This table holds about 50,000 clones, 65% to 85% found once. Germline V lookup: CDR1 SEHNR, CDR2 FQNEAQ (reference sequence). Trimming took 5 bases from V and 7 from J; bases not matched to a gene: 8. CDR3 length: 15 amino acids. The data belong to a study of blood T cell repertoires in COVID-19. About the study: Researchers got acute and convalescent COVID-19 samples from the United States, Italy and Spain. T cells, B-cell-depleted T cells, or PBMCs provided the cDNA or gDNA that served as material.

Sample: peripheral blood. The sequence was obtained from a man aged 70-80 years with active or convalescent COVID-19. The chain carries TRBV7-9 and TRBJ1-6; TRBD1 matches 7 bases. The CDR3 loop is CASSPYVRGNSPLHF. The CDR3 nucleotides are TGTGCCAGCAGCCCTTATGTCAGGGGGAATTCACCCCTCCACTTT.